This T cell receptor beta chain stems from a study of cytomegalovirus exposure and HLA in healthy donors (dated by TCRdb to about 2017). With respect to the entire study: The 650 to 750 repertoires of the first cohort and the 110 or so validation repertoires were produced on the same platform, according to a later analysis. To predict cytomegalovirus infection status, the study combined high-throughput TCR immunosequencing, statistical association of individual TCRs with disease status, and machine learning. Along with the approximately 650-subject first cohort, a separate validation cohort of over a hundred different subjects was used. The study aimed to test whether signatures of past pathogen exposure could be identified by cataloging public T cell receptors.

Concerning this clone: The clone's antigen remains unknown. The input lacks base qualities; no much larger clone sits a single base away.

Donors formed part of the validation cohort, which comprised about 120 subjects and was distinct from the first cohort of fewer than 750 subjects. Libraries were prepared through the immunoSEQ multiplex PCR assay. Concerning the study's data processing: A statistical classification framework was built to diagnose cytomegalovirus status from the catalog of TCR beta chain sequences. In its TCRdb copy, this immuneACCESS table keeps in-frame sequences only and misses some clones. Where compared with another copy, unresolved V genes explain less than half of these, and the others have no known cause. V and J calls and clone size follow that table, whereas D and trimming were derived from the DNA. The sample contains under 200,000 clones, 80% to 90% of them found a single time. The ten largest account for around 2.3% of the sample. General study outcomes and caveats: In the study, approximately 160 TCR beta chains were listed as associated with cytomegalovirus. The classifier was reported to diagnose cytomegalovirus status with high specificity and sensitivity in both the original cohort and the validation cohort. Three of the identified cytomegalovirus-associated TCR beta chains were confirmed in vitro to be specific for cytomegalovirus antigens. Most TCR sequences were seen in very few donors, while some public TCRs were found in many individuals. The authors suggested that the approach could potentially be generalized to other disease states and immunological phenotypes. The validation cohort had no HLA typing available for a later analysis, so co-occurrence within that cohort was assessed over all 130 or so repertoires. Of the cluster scores, approximately 95% were above 0 in a later analysis, which found that TCRs clustered in the first cohort also tended to co-occur in the roughly 130 validation repertoires.

There are 12 amino acids in the CDR3, from cysteine to phenylalanine inclusive. The CDR3 DNA has 36 bases and is translated from base 1. V was cut back by 2 bases and J by 7 bases, leaving a gap of 6 bases between them. CDR1 and CDR2 were assigned from the germline V gene (reference sequence) as MNHNY and SVGAGI. The sequence was obtained from a young woman in good health and CMV-seronegative. Sequencing used PBMCs. The rearranged chain carries TRBV6-6 and TRBJ2-1, with TRBD2 as a weak D call on 5 bases. The DNA sequence is as follows: TGTGCCAGCAGTTACACTAGTAATGAGCAGTTCTTC. Translated, it reads CASSYTSNEQFF.